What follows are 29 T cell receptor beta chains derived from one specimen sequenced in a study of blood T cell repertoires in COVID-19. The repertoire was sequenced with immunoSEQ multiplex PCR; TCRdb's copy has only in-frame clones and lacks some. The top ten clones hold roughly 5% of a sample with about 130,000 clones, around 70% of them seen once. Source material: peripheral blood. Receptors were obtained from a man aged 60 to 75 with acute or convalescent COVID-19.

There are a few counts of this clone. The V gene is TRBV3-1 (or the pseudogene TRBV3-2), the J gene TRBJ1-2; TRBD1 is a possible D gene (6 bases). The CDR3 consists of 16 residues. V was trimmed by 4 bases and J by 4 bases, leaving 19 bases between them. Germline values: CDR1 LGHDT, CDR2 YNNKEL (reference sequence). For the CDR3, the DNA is TGTGCCAGCAGCCCTGCGGGGGGGCGGAAAGGCTATGGCTACACCTTC. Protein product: CASSPAGGRKGYGYTF.

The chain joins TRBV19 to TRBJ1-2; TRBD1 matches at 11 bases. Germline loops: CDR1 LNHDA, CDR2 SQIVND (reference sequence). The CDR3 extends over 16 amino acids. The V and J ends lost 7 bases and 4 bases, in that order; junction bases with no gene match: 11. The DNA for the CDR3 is TGTGCCAGTACCCAAGATTGGACAGGGGGCCCCTATGGCTACACCTTC. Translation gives CASTQDWTGGPYGYTF.

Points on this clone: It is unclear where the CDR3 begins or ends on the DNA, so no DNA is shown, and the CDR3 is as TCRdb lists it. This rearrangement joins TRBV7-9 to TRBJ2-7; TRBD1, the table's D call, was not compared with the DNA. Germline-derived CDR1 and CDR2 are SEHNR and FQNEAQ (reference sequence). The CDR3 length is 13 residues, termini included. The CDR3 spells CASSPGVGTGTYF.

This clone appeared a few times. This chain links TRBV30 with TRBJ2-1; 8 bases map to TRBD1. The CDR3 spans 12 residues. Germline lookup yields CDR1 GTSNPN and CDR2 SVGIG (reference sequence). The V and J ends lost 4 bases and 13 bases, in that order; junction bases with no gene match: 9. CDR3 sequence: CAWTPQGASQFF. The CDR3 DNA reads TGTGCCTGGACCCCCCAGGGGGCTTCCCAGTTCTTC.

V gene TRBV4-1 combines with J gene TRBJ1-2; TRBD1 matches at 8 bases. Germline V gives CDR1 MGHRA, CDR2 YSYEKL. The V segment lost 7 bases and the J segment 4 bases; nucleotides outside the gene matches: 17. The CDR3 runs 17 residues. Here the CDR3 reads CASTPQIDRGLGYGYTF. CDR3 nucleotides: TGCGCCAGCACCCCTCAAATCGACAGGGGACTTGGCTATGGCTACACCTTC.

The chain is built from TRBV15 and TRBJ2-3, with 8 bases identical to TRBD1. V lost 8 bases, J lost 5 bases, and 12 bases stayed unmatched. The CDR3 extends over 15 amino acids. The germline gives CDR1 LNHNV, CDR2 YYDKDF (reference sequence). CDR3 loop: CATSISGGRVDTQYF. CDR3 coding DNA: TGTGCCACCTCGATTTCAGGGGGCCGGGTAGATACGCAGTATTTT. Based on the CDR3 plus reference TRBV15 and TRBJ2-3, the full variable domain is DAMVIQNPRYQVTQFGKPVTLSCSQTLNHNVMYWYQQKSSQAPKLLFHYYDKDFNNEADTPDNFQSRRPNTSFCFLDIRSPGLGDTAMYLCATSISGGRVDTQYFGPGTRLTVL.

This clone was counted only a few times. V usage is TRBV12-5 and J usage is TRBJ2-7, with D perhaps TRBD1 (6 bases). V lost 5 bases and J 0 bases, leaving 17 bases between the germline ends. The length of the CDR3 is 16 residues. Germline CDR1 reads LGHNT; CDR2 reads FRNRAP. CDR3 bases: TGTGCTAGTGGTAAGCTACGGACAGCGGACTCCTACGAGCAGTACTTC. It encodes CASGKLRTADSYEQYF. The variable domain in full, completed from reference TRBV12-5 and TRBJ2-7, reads DARVTQTPRHKVTEMGQEVTMRCQPILGHNTVFWYRQTMMQGLELLAYFRNRAPLDDSGMPKDRFSAEMPDATLATLKIQPSEPRDSAVYFCASGKLRTADSYEQYFGPGTRLTVT.

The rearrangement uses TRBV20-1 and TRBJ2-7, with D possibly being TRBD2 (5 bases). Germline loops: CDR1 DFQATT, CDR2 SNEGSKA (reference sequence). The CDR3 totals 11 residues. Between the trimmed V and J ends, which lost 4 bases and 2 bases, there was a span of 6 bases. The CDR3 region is CSAKLAYEQYF. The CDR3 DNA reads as TGCAGTGCTAAACTAGCCTACGAGCAGTACTTC.

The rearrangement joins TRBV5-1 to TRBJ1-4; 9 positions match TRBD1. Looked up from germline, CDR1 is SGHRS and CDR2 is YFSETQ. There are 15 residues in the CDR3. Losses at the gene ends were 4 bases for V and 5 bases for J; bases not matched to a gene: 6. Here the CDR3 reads CASSPTGTGNEKLFF. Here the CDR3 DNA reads TGCGCCAGCAGCCCAACCGGGACAGGGAATGAAAAACTGTTTTTT.

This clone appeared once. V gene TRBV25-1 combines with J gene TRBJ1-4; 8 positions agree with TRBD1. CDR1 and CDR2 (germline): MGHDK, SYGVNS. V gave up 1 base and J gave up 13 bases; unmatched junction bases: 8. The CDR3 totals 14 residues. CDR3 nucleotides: TGTGCCAGCAGTGAATCTCTGGGACAGGATAGACTGTTTTTT. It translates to CASSESLGQDRLFF.

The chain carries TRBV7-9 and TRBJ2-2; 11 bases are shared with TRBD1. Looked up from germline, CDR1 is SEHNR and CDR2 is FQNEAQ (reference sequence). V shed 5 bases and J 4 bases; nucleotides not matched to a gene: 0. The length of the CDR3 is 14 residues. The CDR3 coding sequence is TGTGCCAGCAGCGGGACAGGGGGCACCGGGGAGCTGTTTTTT. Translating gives CASSGTGGTGELFF.

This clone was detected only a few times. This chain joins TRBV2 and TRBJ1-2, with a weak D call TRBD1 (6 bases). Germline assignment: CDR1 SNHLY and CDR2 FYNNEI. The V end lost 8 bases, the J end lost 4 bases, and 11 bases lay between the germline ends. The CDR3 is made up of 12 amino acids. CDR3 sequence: CASEGRGYGYTF. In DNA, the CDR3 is TGTGCCAGCGAGGGCAGGGGCTATGGCTACACCTTC. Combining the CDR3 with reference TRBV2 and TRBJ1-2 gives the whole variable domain EPEVTQTPSHQVTQMGQEVILRCVPISNHLYFYWYRQILGQKVEFLVSFYNNEISEKSEIFDDQFSVERPDGSNFTLKIRSTKLEDSAMYFCASEGRGYGYTFGSGTRLTVV.

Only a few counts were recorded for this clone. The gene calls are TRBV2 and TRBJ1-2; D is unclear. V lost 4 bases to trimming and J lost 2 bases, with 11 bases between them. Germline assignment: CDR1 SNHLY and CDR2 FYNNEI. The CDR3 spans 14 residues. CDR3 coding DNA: TGTGCCAGCAGTGGCGACACGGAAAACTATGGCTACACCTTC. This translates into CASSGDTENYGYTF.

CDR3 bases: TGTGCCAGCACCACGGTTGTGGGGGGTGACTATGGCTACACCTTC. Its translation is CASTTVVGGDYGYTF. The chain combines TRBV27 with TRBJ1-2; maybe TRBD1 (5 bases). The CDR3 extends over 15 amino acids. Germline V gene data show CDR1 as MNHEY and CDR2 as SMNVEV (reference sequence). V lost 7 bases and J lost 3, with 18 bases in between.

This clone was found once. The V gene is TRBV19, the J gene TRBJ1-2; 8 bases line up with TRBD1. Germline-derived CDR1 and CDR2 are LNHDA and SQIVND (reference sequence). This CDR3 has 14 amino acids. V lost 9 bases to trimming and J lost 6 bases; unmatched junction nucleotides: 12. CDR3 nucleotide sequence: TGTGCCAGCGCCGACAGGGGAGGTCGGAATGGCTACACCTTC. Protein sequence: CASADRGGRNGYTF.

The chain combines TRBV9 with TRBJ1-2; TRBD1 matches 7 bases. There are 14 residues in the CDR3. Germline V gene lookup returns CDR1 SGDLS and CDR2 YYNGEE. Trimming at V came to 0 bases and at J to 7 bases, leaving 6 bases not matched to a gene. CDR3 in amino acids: CASSVDAQGGGYTF. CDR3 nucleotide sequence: TGTGCCAGCAGCGTAGACGCCCAGGGGGGTGGCTACACCTTC.

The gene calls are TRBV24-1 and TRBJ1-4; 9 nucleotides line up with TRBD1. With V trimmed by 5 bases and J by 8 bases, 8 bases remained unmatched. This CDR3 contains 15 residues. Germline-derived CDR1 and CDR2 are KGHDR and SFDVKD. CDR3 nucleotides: TGTGCCACCAGTGCTACGACAGGGGGAAGGGAAAAACTGTTTTTT. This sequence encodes CATSATTGGREKLFF.

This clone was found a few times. In DNA, the CDR3 is TGTGCCAGCAGCCAGGGGCTTGGCGGCAATCAGCCCCAGCATTTT. This translates into CASSQGLGGNQPQHF. The chain employs TRBV3-1 (or the pseudogene TRBV3-2) and TRBJ1-5, with D possibly matching TRBD1 (5 bases). The ends were cut back, 3 bases at V and 2 bases at J, with 11 bases in the middle. This CDR3 has 15 amino acids. Germline-derived CDR1 and CDR2 are LGHDT and YNNKEL (reference sequence).

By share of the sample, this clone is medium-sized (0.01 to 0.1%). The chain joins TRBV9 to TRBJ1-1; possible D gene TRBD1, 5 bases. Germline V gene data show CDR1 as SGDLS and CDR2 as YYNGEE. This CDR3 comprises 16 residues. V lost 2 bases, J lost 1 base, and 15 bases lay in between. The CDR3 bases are TGTGCCAGCAGCGTTATGGAGGGGCAAGAGAACACTGAAGCTTTCTTT. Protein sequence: CASSVMEGQENTEAFF.

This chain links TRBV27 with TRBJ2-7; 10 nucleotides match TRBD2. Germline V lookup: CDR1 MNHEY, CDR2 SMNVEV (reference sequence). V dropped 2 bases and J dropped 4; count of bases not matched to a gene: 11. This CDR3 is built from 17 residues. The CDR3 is CASSLKPPSGSSYEQYF. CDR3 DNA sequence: TGTGCCAGCAGTTTAAAACCACCTAGCGGGAGTTCATACGAGCAGTACTTC.

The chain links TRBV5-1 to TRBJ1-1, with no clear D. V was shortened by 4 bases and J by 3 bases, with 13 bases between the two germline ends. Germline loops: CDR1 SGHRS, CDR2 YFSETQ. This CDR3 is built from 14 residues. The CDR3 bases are TGCGCCAGCAGCGCCGGTTCCACCGACACTGAAGCTTTCTTT. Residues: CASSAGSTDTEAFF.

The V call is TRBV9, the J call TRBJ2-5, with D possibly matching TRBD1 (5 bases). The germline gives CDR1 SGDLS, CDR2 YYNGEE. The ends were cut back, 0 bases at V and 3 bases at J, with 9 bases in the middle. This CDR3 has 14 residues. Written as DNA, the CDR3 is TGTGCCAGCAGCGTAGCTTCAGGGAAAGAGACCCAGTACTTC. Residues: CASSVASGKETQYF.

CDR3 DNA sequence: TGTGCCAGCAGTGAAGGGACAGGGATTTCTCAGCCCCAGCATTTT. It codes for CASSEGTGISQPQHF. This rearrangement joins TRBV6-1 to TRBJ1-5, with 8 bases fitting TRBD1. The V gene's germline CDR1 is MNHNS and CDR2 SASEGT. Losses at the gene ends were 1 base for V and 6 bases for J; bases not matched to a gene: 5. The CDR3 totals 15 residues.

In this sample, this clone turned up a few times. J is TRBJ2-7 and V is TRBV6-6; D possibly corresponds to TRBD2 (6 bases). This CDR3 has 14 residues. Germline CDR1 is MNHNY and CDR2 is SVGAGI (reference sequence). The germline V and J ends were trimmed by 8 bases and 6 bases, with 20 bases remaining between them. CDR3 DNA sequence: TGTGCCAGCTCGGAGCGGGTCCCACCAGGCGAGCAGTACTTC. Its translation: CASSERVPPGEQYF.

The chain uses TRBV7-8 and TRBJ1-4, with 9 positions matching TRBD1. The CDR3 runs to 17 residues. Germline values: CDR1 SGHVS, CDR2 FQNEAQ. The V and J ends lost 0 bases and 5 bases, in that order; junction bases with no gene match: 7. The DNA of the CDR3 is TGTGCCAGCAGCTTAGCCCCCGGGACAGGGATGAATGAAAAACTGTTTTTT. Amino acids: CASSLAPGTGMNEKLFF.

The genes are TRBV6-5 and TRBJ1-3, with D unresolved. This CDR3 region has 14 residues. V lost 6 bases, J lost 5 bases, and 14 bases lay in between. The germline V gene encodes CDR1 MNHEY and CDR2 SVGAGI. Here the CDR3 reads CASSRQGARNTIYF. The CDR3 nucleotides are TGTGCCAGCAGCCGACAAGGCGCAAGAAACACCATATATTTT.

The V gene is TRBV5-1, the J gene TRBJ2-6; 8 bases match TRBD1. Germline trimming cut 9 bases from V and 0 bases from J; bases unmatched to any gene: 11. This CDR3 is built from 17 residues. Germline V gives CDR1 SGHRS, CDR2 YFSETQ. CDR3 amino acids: CATRQGPRNSGANVLTF. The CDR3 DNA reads TGCGCCACTAGACAGGGGCCGAGAAACTCTGGGGCCAACGTCCTGACTTTC.

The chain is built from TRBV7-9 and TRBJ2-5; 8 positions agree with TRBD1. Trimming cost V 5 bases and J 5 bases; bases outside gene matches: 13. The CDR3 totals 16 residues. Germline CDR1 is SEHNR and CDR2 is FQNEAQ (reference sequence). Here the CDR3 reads CASSRTGTGAGETQYF. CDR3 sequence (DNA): TGTGCCAGCAGCCGGACGGGGACAGGCGCAGGGGAGACCCAGTACTTC.

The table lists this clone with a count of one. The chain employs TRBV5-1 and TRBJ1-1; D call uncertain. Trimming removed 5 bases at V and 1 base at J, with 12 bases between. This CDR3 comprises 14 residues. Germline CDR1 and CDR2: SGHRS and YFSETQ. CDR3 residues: CASRTTTGNTEAFF. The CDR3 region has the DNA TGCGCCAGCAGGACGACGACGGGGAACACTGAAGCTTTCTTT.